At least ten counts were recorded for the clone carrying this T cell receptor (beta chain). This sample is drawn from a study of blood T cell repertoires in COVID-19. Overall study: Whether acute or convalescent, the COVID-19 samples came from the United States, Italy and Spain. The analysed material was cDNA or gDNA that came from T cells, B-cell-depleted T cells, or PBMCs.

Germline V gene data show CDR1 as SGHKS and CDR2 as YYEKEE (reference sequence). Trimming left V 0 bases short and J 2 bases short, with 8 bases between. The CDR3 is 14 residues long. Original processing notes: Amplification of reference gene primers was used by the study to estimate nucleated cell counts. This table comes from immunoSEQ multiplex PCR, and its TCRdb copy is limited to in-frame clones, with some not included. V and J calls and clone size are those listed in that table; D and trimming were worked out from the DNA. The sample includes 250,000 or so clones, 70% to 90% of them seen just once.

The chain employs TRBV5-5 and TRBJ1-2; D unresolved. The sample consisted of peripheral blood. This receptor was taken from a man aged 55 to 70 with acute or convalescent COVID-19. This CDR3 is CASSLVQLNYGYTF. CDR3 DNA: TGTGCCAGCAGCTTGGTCCAGTTAAACTATGGCTACACCTTC.